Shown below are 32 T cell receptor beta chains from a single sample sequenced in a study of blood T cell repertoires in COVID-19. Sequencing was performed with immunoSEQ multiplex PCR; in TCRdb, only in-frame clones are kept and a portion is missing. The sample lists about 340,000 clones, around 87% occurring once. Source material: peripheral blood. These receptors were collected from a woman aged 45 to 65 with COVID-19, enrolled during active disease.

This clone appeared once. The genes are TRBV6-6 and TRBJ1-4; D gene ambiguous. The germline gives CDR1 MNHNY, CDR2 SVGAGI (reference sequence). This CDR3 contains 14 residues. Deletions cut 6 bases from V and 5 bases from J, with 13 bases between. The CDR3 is CASRAVSSNEKLFF. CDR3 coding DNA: TGTGCCAGCAGGGCCGTAAGTTCGAATGAAAAACTGTTTTTT.

The CDR3 DNA is TGTGCTAGTGGTCGGGACTCTGGAAACACCATATATTTT. Translated, it gives CASGRDSGNTIYF. The chain uses TRBV12-5 and TRBJ1-3; no clear D. V lost 5 bases and J 0 bases, leaving 5 bases between the germline ends. The CDR3 loop spans 13 amino acids. The germline gives CDR1 LGHNT, CDR2 FRNRAP.

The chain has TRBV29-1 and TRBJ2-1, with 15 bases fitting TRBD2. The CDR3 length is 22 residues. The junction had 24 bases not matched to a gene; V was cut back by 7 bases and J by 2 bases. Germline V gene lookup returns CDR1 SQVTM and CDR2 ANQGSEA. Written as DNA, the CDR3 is TGCAGCGCCCGCAATAGAGGGTCTTTGGGGACTAGCGGGAGGTTTGCCTACAATGAGCAGTTCTTC. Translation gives CSARNRGSLGTSGRFAYNEQFF.

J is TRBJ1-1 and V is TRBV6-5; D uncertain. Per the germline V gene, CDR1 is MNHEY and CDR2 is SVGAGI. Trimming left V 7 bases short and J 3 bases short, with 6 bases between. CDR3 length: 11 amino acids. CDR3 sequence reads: CASTLDTEAFF. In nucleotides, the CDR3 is TGTGCCAGCACCCTCGACACTGAAGCTTTCTTT.

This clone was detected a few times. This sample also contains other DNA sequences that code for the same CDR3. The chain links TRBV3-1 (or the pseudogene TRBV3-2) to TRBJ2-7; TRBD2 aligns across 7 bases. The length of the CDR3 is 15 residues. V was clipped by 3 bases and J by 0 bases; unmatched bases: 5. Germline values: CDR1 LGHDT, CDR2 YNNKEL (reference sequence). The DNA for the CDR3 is TGTGCCAGCAGCCAGGGGCTAGCGGTCTCCTACGAGCAGTACTTC. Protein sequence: CASSQGLAVSYEQYF.

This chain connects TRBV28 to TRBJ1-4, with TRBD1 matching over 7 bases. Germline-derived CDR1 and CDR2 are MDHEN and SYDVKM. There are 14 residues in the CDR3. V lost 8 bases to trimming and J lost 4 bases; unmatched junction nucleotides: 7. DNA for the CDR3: TGTGCCAGCTTCTCGGGACAGAGTAATGAAAAACTGTTTTTT. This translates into CASFSGQSNEKLFF.

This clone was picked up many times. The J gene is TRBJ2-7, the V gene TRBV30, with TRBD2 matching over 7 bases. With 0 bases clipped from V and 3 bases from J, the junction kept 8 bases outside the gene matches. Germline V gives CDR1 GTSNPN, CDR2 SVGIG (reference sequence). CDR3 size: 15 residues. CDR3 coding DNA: TGTGCCTGGAGTGTACGCGGGAGTCTATTCTACGAGCAGTACTTC. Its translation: CAWSVRGSLFYEQYF.

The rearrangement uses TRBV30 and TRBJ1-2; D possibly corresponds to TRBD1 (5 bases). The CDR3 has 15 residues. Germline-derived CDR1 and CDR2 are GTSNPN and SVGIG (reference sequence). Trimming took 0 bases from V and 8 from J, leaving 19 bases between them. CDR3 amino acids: CAWSVHGGGLRGYTF. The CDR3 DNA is TGTGCCTGGAGTGTACATGGGGGAGGCTTGAGGGGCTACACCTTC.

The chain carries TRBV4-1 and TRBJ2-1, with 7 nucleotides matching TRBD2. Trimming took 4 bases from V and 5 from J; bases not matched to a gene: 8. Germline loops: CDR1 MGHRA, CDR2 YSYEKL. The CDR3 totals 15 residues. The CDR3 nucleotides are TGCGCCAGCAGCCGTGGGGAGGGGCTTGACAATGAGCAGTTCTTC. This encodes CASSRGEGLDNEQFF.

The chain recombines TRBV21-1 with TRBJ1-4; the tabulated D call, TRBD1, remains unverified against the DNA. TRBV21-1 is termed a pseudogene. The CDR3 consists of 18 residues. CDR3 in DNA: TGTGCCAGCAGCCCCCGGGACAGAAGAGATGCAACTAATGAAAAACTGTTTTTT. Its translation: CASSPRDRRDATNEKLFF.

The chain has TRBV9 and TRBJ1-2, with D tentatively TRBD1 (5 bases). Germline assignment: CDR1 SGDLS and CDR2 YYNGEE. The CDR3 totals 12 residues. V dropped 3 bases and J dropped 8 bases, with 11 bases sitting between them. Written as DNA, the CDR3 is TGTGCCAGCAGCGGATGGGAGGGGGGCTACACCTTC. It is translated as CASSGWEGGYTF.

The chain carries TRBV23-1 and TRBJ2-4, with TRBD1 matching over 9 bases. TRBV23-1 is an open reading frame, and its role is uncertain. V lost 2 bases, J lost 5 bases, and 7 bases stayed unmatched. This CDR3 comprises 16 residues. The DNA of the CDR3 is TGCGCCAGCAGTCAAGGTGACAGGGGGGGAGAAAACATTCAGTACTTC. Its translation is CASSQGDRGGENIQYF.

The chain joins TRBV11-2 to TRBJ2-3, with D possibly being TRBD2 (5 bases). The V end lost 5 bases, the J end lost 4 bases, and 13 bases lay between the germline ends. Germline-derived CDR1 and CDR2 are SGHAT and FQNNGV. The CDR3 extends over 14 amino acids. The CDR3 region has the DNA TGTGCCAGCAGCAGTGGACTTCTCCCAGATACGCAGTATTTT. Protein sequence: CASSSGLLPDTQYF. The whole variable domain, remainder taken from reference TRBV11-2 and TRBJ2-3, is EAGVAQSPRYKIIEKRQSVAFWCNPISGHATLYWYQQILGQGPKLLIQFQNNGVVDDSQLPKDRFSAERLKGVDSTLKIQPAKLEDSAVYLCASSSGLLPDTQYFGPGTRLTVL.

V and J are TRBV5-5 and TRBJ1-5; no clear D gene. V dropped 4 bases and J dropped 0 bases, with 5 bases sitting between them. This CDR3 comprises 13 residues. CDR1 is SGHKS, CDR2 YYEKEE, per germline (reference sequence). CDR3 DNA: TGTGCCAGCAGCACAACTAGCAATCAGCCCCAGCATTTT. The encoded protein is CASSTTSNQPQHF.

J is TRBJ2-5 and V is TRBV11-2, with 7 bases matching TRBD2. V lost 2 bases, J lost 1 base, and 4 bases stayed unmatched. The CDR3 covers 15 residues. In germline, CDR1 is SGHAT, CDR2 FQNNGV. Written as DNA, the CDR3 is TGTGCCAGCAGCTTAACCGGGACTATCCAAGAGACCCAGTACTTC. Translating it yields CASSLTGTIQETQYF.

The CDR3 sequence is CASSTIQGSFYNEQFF. In DNA, the CDR3 is TGTGCCAGTAGTACTATACAGGGAAGCTTTTACAATGAGCAGTTCTTC. The rearrangement joins TRBV19 to TRBJ2-1, with D possibly TRBD1 on 6 matching bases. The CDR3 runs 16 residues. V gave up 4 bases and J gave up 4 bases, with 17 bases separating them. Germline CDR1 and CDR2: LNHDA and SQIVND (reference sequence).

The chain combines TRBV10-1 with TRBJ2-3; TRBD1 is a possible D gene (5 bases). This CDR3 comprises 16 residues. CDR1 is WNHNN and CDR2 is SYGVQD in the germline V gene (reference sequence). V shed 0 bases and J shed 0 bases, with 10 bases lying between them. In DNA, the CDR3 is TGCGCCAGCAGTGAGTCGGTACGGACAAGCACAGATACGCAGTATTTT. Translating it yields CASSESVRTSTDTQYF.

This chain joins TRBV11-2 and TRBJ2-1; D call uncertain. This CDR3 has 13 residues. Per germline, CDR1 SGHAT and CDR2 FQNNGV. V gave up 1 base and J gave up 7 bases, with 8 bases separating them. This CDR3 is CASSLGPVNEQFF. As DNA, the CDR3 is TGTGCCAGCAGCTTAGGGCCTGTAAATGAGCAGTTCTTC.

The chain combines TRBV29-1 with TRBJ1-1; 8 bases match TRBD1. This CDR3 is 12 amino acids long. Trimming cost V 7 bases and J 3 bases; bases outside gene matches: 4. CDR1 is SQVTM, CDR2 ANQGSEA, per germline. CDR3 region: CSGGQGDTEAFF. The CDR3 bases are TGCAGCGGAGGACAGGGCGACACTGAAGCTTTCTTT.

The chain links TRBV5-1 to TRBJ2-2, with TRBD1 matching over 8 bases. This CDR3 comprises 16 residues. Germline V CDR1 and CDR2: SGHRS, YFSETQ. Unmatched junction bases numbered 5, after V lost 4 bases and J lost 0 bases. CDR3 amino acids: CASSGQGAANTGELFF. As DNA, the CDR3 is TGCGCCAGCAGCGGCCAGGGGGCCGCGAACACCGGGGAGCTGTTTTTT. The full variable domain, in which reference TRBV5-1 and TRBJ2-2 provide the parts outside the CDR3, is KAGVTQTPRYLIKTRGQQVTLSCSPISGHRSVSWYQQTPGQGLQFLFEYFSETQRNKGNFPGRFSGRQFSNSRSEMNVSTLELGDSALYLCASSGQGAANTGELFFGEGSRLTVL.

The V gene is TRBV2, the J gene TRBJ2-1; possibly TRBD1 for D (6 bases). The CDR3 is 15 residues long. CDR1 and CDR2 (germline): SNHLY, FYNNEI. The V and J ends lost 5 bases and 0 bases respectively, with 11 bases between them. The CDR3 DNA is TGTGCCAGCAGTAGCCAGGGGAGCTCCTACAATGAGCAGTTCTTC. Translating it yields CASSSQGSSYNEQFF.

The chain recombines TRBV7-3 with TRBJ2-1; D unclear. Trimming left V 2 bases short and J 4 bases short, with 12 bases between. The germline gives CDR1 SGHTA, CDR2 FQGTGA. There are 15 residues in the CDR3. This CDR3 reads CASSLVPVYYNEQFF. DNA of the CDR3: TGTGCCAGCAGCTTAGTGCCAGTATATTACAATGAGCAGTTCTTC.

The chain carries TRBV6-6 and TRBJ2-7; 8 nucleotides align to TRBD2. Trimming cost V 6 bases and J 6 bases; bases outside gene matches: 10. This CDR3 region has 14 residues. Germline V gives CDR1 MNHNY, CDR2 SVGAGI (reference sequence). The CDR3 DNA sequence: TGTGCCAGCAGCCTAGCGGGCACTATGGTCGAGCAGTACTTC. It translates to CASSLAGTMVEQYF.

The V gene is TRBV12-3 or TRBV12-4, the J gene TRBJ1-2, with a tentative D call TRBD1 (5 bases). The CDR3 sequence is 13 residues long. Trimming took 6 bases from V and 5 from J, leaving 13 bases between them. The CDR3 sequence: CASRLQDVYGYTF. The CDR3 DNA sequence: TGTGCCAGCAGGCTACAGGATGTATATGGCTACACCTTC.

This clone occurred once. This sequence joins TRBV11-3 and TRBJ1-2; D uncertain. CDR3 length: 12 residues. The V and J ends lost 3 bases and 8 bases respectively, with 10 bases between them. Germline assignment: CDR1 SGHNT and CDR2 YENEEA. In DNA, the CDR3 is TGTGCCAGCAGCTTCTCGGGTGGAGGCTACACCTTC. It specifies CASSFSGGGYTF.

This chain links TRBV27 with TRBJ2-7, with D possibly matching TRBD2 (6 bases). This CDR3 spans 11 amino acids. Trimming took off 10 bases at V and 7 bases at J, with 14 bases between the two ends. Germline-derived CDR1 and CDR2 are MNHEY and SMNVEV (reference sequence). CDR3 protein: CAMTSRSEQYF. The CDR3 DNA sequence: TGTGCCATGACTAGTCGTAGTGAGCAGTACTTC.

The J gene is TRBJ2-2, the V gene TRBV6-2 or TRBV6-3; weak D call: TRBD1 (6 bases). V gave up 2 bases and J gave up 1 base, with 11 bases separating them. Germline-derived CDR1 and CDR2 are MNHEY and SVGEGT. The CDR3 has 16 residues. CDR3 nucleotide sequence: TGTGCCAGCAGTTACGCTCGGACAGTGAACACCGGGGAGCTGTTTTTT. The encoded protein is CASSYARTVNTGELFF.

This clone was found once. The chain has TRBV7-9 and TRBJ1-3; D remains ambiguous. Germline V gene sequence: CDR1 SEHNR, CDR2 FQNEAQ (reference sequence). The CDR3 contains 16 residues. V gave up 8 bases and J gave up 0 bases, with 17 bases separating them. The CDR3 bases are TGTGCCAGCGCCTTCGGCGGCGTACCCTCTGGAAACACCATATATTTT. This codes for CASAFGGVPSGNTIYF.

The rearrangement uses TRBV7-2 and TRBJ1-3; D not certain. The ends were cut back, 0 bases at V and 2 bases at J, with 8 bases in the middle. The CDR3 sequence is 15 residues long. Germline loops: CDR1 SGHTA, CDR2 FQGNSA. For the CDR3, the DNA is TGTGCCAGCAGCTTAGCCGTAAATCCTGGAAACACCATATATTTT. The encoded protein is CASSLAVNPGNTIYF.

The CDR3 DNA reads TGTGCCAGCAGCCAAACCAGGGGCTCCTACAATGAGCAGTTCTTC. Protein product: CASSQTRGSYNEQFF. The rearrangement links TRBV7-2 to TRBJ2-1; weak D call: TRBD1 (6 bases). The CDR3 has 15 amino acids. The V and J ends lost 5 bases and 0 bases respectively, with 11 bases between them. Per the germline V gene, CDR1 is SGHTA and CDR2 is FQGNSA.

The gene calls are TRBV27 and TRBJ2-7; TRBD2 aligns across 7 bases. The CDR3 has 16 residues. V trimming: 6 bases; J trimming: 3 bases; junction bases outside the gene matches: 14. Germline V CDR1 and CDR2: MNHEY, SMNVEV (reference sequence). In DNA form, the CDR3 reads TGTGCCAGCAGCTCTTTCTCGAGCCGGGACTACTACGAGCAGTACTTC. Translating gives CASSSFSSRDYYEQYF.

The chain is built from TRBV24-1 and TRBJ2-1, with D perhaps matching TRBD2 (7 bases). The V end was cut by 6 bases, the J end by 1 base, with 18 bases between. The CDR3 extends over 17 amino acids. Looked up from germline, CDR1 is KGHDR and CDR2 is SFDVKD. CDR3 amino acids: CATSRRGGGASYNEQFF. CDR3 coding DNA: TGTGCCACCAGTCGGCGAGGGGGGGGCGCGTCCTACAATGAGCAGTTCTTC.